These 26 T cell receptor beta chains originate from one sample sequenced in a study of blood T cell repertoires in COVID-19. The method was immunoSEQ multiplex PCR; TCRdb's version includes in-frame clones alone and lacks a portion of them. The table shows roughly 140,000 clones, with more than 75% occurring only once. What was sequenced was peripheral blood. These receptors all come from a man between 60 and 70 years old with active or convalescent COVID-19.

The rearrangement links TRBV4-2 to TRBJ1-6, with TRBD1 matching 8 bases. The CDR3 has 17 amino acids. V shed 0 bases and J 7 bases; nucleotides not matched to a gene: 8. Germline lookup yields CDR1 LGHNA and CDR2 YNFKEQ. CDR3 in DNA: TGTGCCAGCAGCCAAGATCTGGGTCGACAGGGGAATTCACCCCTCCACTTT. Its translation is CASSQDLGRQGNSPLHF.

A few counts support this clone. The genes are TRBV7-9 and TRBJ1-4; possibly TRBD1 for D (5 bases). Per the germline V gene, CDR1 is SEHNR and CDR2 is FQNEAQ (reference sequence). The CDR3 sequence is 14 residues long. V lost 3 bases and J 5 bases, leaving 10 bases between the germline ends. This chain's CDR3 is CASSLGRGNEKLFF. The CDR3, as DNA: TGTGCCAGCAGCTTGGGACGGGGGAATGAAAAACTGTTTTTT.

The chain joins TRBV28 to TRBJ2-1; 11 nucleotides align to TRBD2. With V trimmed by 4 bases and J by 4 bases, 9 bases remained unmatched. The length of the CDR3 is 17 residues. Germline CDR1 MDHEN, CDR2 SYDVKM. CDR3 loop: CASSSPASGRIYNEQFF. In DNA, the CDR3 is TGTGCCAGCAGTTCCCCCGCTAGCGGGAGGATATACAATGAGCAGTTCTTC. The whole variable domain, remainder taken from reference TRBV28 and TRBJ2-1, is DVKVTQSSRYLVKRTGEKVFLECVQDMDHENMFWYRQDPGLGLRLIYFSYDVKMKEKGDIPEGYSVSREKKERFSLILESASTNQTSMYLCASSSPASGRIYNEQFFGPGTRLTVL.

The rearrangement uses TRBV2 and TRBJ1-2, with 9 bases identical to TRBD1. The ends lost 5 bases at V and 2 bases at J; junction bases unmatched: 6. CDR1 is SNHLY and CDR2 is FYNNEI in the germline V gene. This CDR3 is built from 15 residues. The CDR3 DNA is TGTGCCAGCAGTTTCGCGGGACAGGGAAACTATGGCTACACCTTC. It codes for CASSFAGQGNYGYTF.

This clone was counted a few times. This chain connects TRBV12-3 or TRBV12-4 to TRBJ2-1; 10 bases are shared with TRBD2. This CDR3 region has 13 residues. With V trimmed by 8 bases and J by 8 bases, 6 bases remained unmatched. This CDR3 is CASGLAGVDEQFF. The CDR3 region has the DNA TGTGCCAGCGGGCTAGCGGGAGTAGATGAGCAGTTCTTC.

Only a few counts were recorded for this clone. The V and J genes are TRBV6-1 and TRBJ2-1; 13 bases are shared with TRBD2. Germline values: CDR1 MNHNS, CDR2 SASEGT. V lost 1 base and J lost 5; bases outside the gene matches: 8. The CDR3 consists of 18 residues. CDR3 nucleotide sequence: TGTGCCAGCAGTGAAGGAACTAGCGGGAGGGCAATCCACAATGAGCAGTTCTTC. Encoded protein: CASSEGTSGRAIHNEQFF.

The chain links TRBV29-1 to TRBJ2-7; TRBD1 aligns across 10 bases. Germline loops: CDR1 SQVTM, CDR2 ANQGSEA. The V gene end was trimmed by 6 bases and the J gene end by 6 bases; junction bases not matched to a gene: 14. The CDR3 spans 15 residues. CDR3: CSVLALGQGDFEQYF. The CDR3 coding sequence is TGCAGCGTACTGGCGTTAGGACAGGGGGATTTCGAGCAGTACTTC.

The rearrangement joins TRBV3-1 (or the pseudogene TRBV3-2) to TRBJ2-1; TRBD2 matches at 14 bases. CDR1 and CDR2 from the germline V gene are LGHDT and YNNKEL (reference sequence). Trimming took 4 bases from V and 7 from J; bases not matched to a gene: 3. There are 15 residues in the CDR3. CDR3 amino acids: CASSPTSGRGNEQFF. The CDR3 region has the DNA TGTGCCAGCAGCCCGACTAGCGGGAGGGGTAATGAGCAGTTCTTC.

The V and J genes are TRBV6-5 and TRBJ2-1; TRBD2 matches at 11 bases. The CDR3 covers 15 residues. Germline loops: CDR1 MNHEY, CDR2 SVGAGI. The V gene end was trimmed by 5 bases and the J gene end by 7 bases; junction bases not matched to a gene: 7. The CDR3 DNA reads TGTGCCAGCAGTCCTTCACGACTAGCGGGAAATGAGCAGTTCTTC. It specifies CASSPSRLAGNEQFF.

This chain joins TRBV6-1 and TRBJ2-5, with a weak D call TRBD1 (6 bases). This CDR3 contains 15 residues. V was trimmed by 0 bases and J by 5 bases, leaving 13 bases between them. Per the germline V gene, CDR1 is MNHNS and CDR2 is SASEGT. CDR3 sequence (DNA): TGTGCCAGCAGTGAAGCGACAGGACGTCCGGAGACCCAGTACTTC. Encoded protein: CASSEATGRPETQYF.

This chain uses TRBV27 with TRBJ2-7; TRBD1 matches 9 bases. The CDR3 totals 14 residues. V gave up 5 bases and J gave up 6 bases; unmatched junction bases: 8. The V gene's germline CDR1 is MNHEY and CDR2 SMNVEV (reference sequence). CDR3 in DNA: TGTGCCAGCAGTCAACGGACAGGGGTGGGCGAGCAGTACTTC. It is translated as CASSQRTGVGEQYF.

This clone has more than one count but fewer than ten. V gene TRBV7-9 combines with J gene TRBJ2-7; D is possibly TRBD1 (6 bases). Germline V gene lookup returns CDR1 SEHNR and CDR2 FQNEAQ (reference sequence). Trimming took 1 base from V and 2 from J, leaving 18 bases between them. The CDR3 covers 17 residues. CDR3 bases: TGTGCCAGCAGCTTAGAAGGAACCACAGGGATTGCCTACGAGCAGTACTTC. It is translated as CASSLEGTTGIAYEQYF.

J is TRBJ1-1 and V is TRBV29-1, with 9 bases identical to TRBD1. The length of the CDR3 is 13 residues. Germline CDR1 reads SQVTM; CDR2 reads ANQGSEA. V gave up 6 bases and J gave up 4 bases; unmatched junction bases: 6. For the CDR3, the DNA is TGCAGCGTGAGCGACAGGGGGTTCACTGAAGCTTTCTTT. Translation: CSVSDRGFTEAFF.

This chain connects TRBV28 to TRBJ2-7; D is unclear. From germline, CDR1 is MDHEN and CDR2 SYDVKM. The CDR3 runs 16 residues. V lost 5 bases, J lost 3 bases, and 20 bases lay in between. CDR3 sequence (DNA): TGTGCCAGCAGTCCCGATTCCCCTACTTCCTACTACGAGCAGTACTTC. It translates to CASSPDSPTSYYEQYF.

This clone was detected only once. The genes are TRBV7-2 and TRBJ1-2; D gene ambiguous. The CDR3 consists of 13 residues. V was clipped by 0 bases and J by 8 bases, with 10 bases between them. The germline V gene encodes CDR1 SGHTA and CDR2 FQGNSA. DNA for the CDR3: TGTGCCAGCAGCTTAGCAAGTCGAGGGGGCTACACCTTC. Translation: CASSLASRGGYTF.

This sequence joins TRBV27 and TRBJ2-3; D uncertain. This CDR3 spans 16 amino acids. Germline assignment: CDR1 MNHEY and CDR2 SMNVEV (reference sequence). Trimming left V 5 bases short and J 0 bases short, with 15 bases between. CDR3 coding DNA: TGTGCCAGCAGTCCTCTCTCGACAACTAGCACAGATACGCAGTATTTT. It specifies CASSPLSTTSTDTQYF.

The chain recombines TRBV27 with TRBJ2-2; weak D call: TRBD2 (5 bases). Trimming removed 7 bases at V and 2 bases at J, with 20 bases between. Germline V gives CDR1 MNHEY, CDR2 SMNVEV (reference sequence). The CDR3 has 17 residues. The CDR3 here is CASTSRVGVGNTGELFF. The CDR3 coding sequence is TGTGCCAGCACTAGCAGAGTGGGAGTCGGCAACACCGGGGAGCTGTTTTTT.

The V gene is TRBV2, the J gene TRBJ1-2; D is undetermined. Germline V lookup: CDR1 SNHLY, CDR2 FYNNEI. The V and J ends lost 6 bases and 2 bases respectively, with 16 bases between them. CDR3 size: 15 residues. The CDR3 bases are TGTGCCAGCAGCGCGCTGAGGGAACTCAACTATGGCTACACCTTC. This sequence encodes CASSALRELNYGYTF.

V gene TRBV11-3 combines with J gene TRBJ2-4, with a weak D call TRBD2 (6 bases). V lost 5 bases and J lost 1, with 9 bases in between. The CDR3 is 14 residues long. CDR1 SGHNT and CDR2 YENEEA come from the germline V gene. In nucleotides, the CDR3 is TGTGCCAGCAGCCCGAGCGGGGCCAAAAACATTCAGTACTTC. Protein: CASSPSGAKNIQYF.

V usage is TRBV9 and J usage is TRBJ2-1, with TRBD2 matching over 10 bases. This CDR3 contains 16 residues. Trimming at V came to 0 bases and at J to 8 bases, leaving 8 bases not matched to a gene. Per germline, CDR1 SGDLS and CDR2 YYNGEE. The CDR3 DNA reads TGTGCCAGCAGCGTAGTTAGCGGGAGGAGTGGAGATGAGCAGTTCTTC. This sequence encodes CASSVVSGRSGDEQFF.

This clone appeared once. This sequence joins TRBV6-5 and TRBJ2-4; 8 nucleotides agree with TRBD2. CDR3 length equals 15 residues. Germline V gene data show CDR1 as MNHEY and CDR2 as SVGAGI. Trimming at V came to 7 bases and at J to 0 bases, leaving 5 bases not matched to a gene. For the CDR3, the DNA is TGTGCCAGCACTTCGCGGGGGGCAGCCAAAAACATTCAGTACTTC. Translated: CASTSRGAAKNIQYF.

This sequence joins TRBV5-6 and TRBJ1-2; perhaps TRBD1 as D (5 bases). Germline CDR1 and CDR2: SGHDT and YYEEEE. V was trimmed by 4 bases and J by 11 bases, leaving 21 bases between them. The CDR3 spans 14 residues. The CDR3 nucleotides are TGTGCCAGCAGCCCACCCAGGGTACCTTGGGGATACACCTTC. This codes for CASSPPRVPWGYTF.

The V call is TRBV6-6, the J call TRBJ2-7, with 10 nucleotides matching TRBD2. CDR3 length: 12 residues. V shed 9 bases, J shed 7 bases, and the junction held 6 bases outside the gene matches. CDR1 is MNHNY, CDR2 SVGAGI, per germline (reference sequence). This CDR3 reads CASKAGGGEQYF. CDR3 in DNA: TGTGCCAGTAAAGCGGGAGGGGGGGAGCAGTACTTC.

The rearrangement joins TRBV18 to TRBJ1-4, with D perhaps TRBD1 (5 bases). The length of the CDR3 is 14 residues. Trimming pared 3 bases from V and 7 bases from J, leaving 12 bases between. Germline CDR1 and CDR2: KGHSH and LQKENI. In DNA, the CDR3 is TGTGCCAGCTCACCCGGGGGATCGGGTGAAAAACTGTTTTTT. Amino acids: CASSPGGSGEKLFF.

This chain connects TRBV9 to TRBJ2-5, with D perhaps TRBD1 (6 bases). CDR3 length: 14 amino acids. V was trimmed by 3 bases and J by 10 bases, leaving 19 bases between them. CDR1 and CDR2 from the germline V gene are SGDLS and YYNGEE. As DNA, the CDR3 is TGTGCCAGCAGCGAGAGGTGGGGGCACCCGGTCCAGTACTTC. This codes for CASSERWGHPVQYF.

This CDR3 reads CASSYSDRVNYGYTF. The CDR3 region has the DNA TGTGCCAGCAGCTACTCAGACAGGGTAAACTATGGCTACACCTTC. The chain links TRBV7-2 to TRBJ1-2, with 7 nucleotides matching TRBD1. After removal of 4 bases from V and 2 bases from J, the junction contained 7 bases not matched to a gene. Germline CDR1 and CDR2: SGHTA and FQGNSA. The CDR3 runs 15 residues. The entire variable domain, with the rest obtained from reference TRBV7-2 and TRBJ1-2, is as follows: GAGVSQSPSNKVTEKGKDVELRCDPISGHTALYWYRQSLGQGLEFLIYFQGNSAPDKSGLPSDRFSAERTGGSVSTLTIQRTQQEDSAVYLCASSYSDRVNYGYTFGSGTRLTVV.